This T cell receptor (beta chain) was observed in a study of Ad26.COV2.S vaccination and SARS-CoV-2 variants. CDR1 is SGHKS, CDR2 YYEKEE, per germline (reference sequence). V lost 3 bases and J lost 2; bases outside the gene matches: 7. The CDR3 is 15 residues long. Treatment: some 20 received Ad26.COV2.S at low or high dose, single or two shots; a few received placebo; per-sample allocation not given. After the first vaccine or placebo injection, samples were drawn on day 63. Only in-frame clones appear in the TCRdb table, and some are missing; sequencing was by immunoSEQ multiplex PCR. The repertoire includes fewer than 400,000 clones, approximately 86% of them detected once, and approximately 3.7% sits in the top ten.

This clonotype was sampled from a person between 18 and 65 years old who received the Ad26.COV2.S COVID-19 vaccine or a placebo. The chain recombines TRBV5-5 with TRBJ2-5; 7 bases are a match to TRBD1. The sequenced sample was peripheral blood, obtained in a trial of Ad26.COV2.S vaccine versus placebo. The CDR3 DNA follows: TGTGCCAGCAGCTCTGAGGGGGCCTTACAAGAGACCCAGTACTTC. Protein product: CASSSEGALQETQYF.